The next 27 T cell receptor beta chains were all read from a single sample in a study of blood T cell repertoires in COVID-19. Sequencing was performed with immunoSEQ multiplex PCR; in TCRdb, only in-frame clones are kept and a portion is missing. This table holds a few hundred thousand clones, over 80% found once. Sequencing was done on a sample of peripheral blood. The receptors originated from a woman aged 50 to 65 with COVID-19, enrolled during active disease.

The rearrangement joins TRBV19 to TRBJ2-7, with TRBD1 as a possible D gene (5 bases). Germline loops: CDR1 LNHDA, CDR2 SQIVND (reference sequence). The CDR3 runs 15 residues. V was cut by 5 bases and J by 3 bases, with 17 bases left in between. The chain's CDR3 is CASSATLGQSYEQYF. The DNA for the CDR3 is TGTGCCAGTAGTGCTACCCTGGGGCAGAGCTACGAGCAGTACTTC. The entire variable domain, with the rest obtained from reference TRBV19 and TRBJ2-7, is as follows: DGGITQSPKYLFRKEGQNVTLSCEQNLNHDAMYWYRQDPGQGLRLIYYSQIVNDFQKGDIAEGYSVSREKKESFPLTVTSAQKNPTAFYLCASSATLGQSYEQYFGPGTRLTVT.

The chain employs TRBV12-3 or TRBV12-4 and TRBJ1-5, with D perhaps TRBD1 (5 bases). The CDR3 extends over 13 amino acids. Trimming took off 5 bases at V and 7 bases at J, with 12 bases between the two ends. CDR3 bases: TGTGCCAGCAGTCCTCGCCGGGGGCAGCCCCAGCATTTT. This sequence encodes CASSPRRGQPQHF.

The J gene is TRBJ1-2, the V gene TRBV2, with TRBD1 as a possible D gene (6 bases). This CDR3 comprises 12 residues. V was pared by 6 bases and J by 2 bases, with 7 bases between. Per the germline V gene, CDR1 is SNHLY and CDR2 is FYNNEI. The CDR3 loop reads CASRDRNYGYTF. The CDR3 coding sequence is TGTGCCAGCAGGGACAGAAACTATGGCTACACCTTC.

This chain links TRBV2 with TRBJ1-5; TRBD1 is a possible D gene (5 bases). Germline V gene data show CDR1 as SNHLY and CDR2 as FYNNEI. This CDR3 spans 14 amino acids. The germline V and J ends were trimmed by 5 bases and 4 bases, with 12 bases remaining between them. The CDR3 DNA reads TGTGCCAGCAGTAGCGGGACGGTTAATCAGCCCCAGCATTTT. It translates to CASSSGTVNQPQHF. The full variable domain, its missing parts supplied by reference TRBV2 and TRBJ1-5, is EPEVTQTPSHQVTQMGQEVILRCVPISNHLYFYWYRQILGQKVEFLVSFYNNEISEKSEIFDDQFSVERPDGSNFTLKIRSTKLEDSAMYFCASSSGTVNQPQHFGDGTRLSIL.

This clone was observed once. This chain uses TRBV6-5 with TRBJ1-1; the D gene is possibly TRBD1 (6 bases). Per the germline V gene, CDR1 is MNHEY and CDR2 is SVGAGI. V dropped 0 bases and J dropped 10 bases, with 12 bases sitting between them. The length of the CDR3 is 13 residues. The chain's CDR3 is CASSYSDRFSAFF. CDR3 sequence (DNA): TGTGCCAGCAGTTACTCTGACAGGTTCTCAGCTTTCTTT.

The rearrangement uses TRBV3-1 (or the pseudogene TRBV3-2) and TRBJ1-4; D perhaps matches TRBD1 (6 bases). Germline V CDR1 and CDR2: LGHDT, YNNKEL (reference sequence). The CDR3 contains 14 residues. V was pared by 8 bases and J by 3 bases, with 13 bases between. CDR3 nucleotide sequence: TGTGCCAGCGGCGATTGGACAGCTAATGAAAAACTGTTTTTT. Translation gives CASGDWTANEKLFF.

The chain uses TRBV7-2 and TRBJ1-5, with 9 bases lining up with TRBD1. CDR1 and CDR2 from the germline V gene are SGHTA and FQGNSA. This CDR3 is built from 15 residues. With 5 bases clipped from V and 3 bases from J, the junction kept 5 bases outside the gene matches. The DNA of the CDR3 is TGTGCCAGCAGCCGGGACAGGGCGACCAATCAGCCCCAGCATTTT. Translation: CASSRDRATNQPQHF.

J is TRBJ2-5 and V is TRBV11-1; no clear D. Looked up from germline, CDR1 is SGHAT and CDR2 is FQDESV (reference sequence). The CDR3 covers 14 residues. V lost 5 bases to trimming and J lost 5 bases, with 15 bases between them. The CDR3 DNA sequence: TGTGCCAGCAGCGAGAGAAATTTAGTTGAGACCCAGTACTTC. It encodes CASSERNLVETQYF.

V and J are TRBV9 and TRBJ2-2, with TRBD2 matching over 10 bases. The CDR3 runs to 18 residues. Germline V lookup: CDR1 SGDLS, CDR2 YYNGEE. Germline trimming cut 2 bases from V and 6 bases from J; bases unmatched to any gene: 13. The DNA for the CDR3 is TGTGCCAGCAGCGTTCGTCTAAGTCTAGCGGGAGATTCCGGGGAGCTGTTTTTT. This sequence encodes CASSVRLSLAGDSGELFF.

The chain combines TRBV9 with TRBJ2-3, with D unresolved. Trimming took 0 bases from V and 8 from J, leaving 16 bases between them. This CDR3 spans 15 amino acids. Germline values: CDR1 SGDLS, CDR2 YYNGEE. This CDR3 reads CASSVEWSHRGTQYF. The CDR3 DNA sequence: TGTGCCAGCAGCGTAGAATGGTCTCACCGAGGTACGCAGTATTTT.

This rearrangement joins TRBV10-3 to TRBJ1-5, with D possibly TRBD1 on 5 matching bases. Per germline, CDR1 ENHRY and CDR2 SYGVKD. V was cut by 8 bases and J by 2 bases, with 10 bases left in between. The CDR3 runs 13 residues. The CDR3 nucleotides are TGTGCCATCGCAGGGATGGGCAATCAGCCCCAGCATTTT. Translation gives CAIAGMGNQPQHF.

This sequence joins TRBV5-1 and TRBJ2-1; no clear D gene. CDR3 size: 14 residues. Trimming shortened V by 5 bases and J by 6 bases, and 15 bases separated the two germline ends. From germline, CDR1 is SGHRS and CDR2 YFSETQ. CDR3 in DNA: TGCGCCAGCAGGAGTTCAACGCCGGGCAATGAGCAGTTCTTC. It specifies CASRSSTPGNEQFF.

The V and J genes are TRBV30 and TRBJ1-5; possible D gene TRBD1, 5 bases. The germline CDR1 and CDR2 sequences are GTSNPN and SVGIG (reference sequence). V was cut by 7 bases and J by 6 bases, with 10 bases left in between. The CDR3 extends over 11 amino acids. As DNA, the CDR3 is TGTGCCTCTGGTCAGGGTCAGCCCCAGCATTTT. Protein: CASGQGQPQHF.

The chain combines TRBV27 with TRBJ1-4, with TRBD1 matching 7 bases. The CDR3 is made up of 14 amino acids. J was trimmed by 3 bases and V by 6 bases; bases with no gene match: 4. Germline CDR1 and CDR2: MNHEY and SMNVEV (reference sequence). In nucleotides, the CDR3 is TGTGCCAGCAGGACCGGGACAGCTAATGAAAAACTGTTTTTT. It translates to CASRTGTANEKLFF.

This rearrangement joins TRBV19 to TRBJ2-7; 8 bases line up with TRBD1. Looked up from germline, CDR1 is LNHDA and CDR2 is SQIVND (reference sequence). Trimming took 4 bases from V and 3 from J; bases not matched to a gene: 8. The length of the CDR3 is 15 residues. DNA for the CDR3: TGTGCCAGTAGTAACTCGGGACAGGTCTTCTACGAGCAGTACTTC. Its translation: CASSNSGQVFYEQYF. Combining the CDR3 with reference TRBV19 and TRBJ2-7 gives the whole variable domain DGGITQSPKYLFRKEGQNVTLSCEQNLNHDAMYWYRQDPGQGLRLIYYSQIVNDFQKGDIAEGYSVSREKKESFPLTVTSAQKNPTAFYLCASSNSGQVFYEQYFGPGTRLTVT.

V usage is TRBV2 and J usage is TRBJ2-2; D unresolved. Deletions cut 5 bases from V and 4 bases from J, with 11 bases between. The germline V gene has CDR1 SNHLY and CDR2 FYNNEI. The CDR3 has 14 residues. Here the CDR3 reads CASSPGGGTGELFF. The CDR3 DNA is TGTGCCAGCAGTCCCGGTGGCGGCACCGGGGAGCTGTTTTTT.

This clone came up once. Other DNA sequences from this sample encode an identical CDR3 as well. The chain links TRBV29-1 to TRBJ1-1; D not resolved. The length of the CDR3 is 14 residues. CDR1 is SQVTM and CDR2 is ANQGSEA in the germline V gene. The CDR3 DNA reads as TGCAGTGCTCTAAACCCGACTGGCGACACTGAAGCTTTCTTT. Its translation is CSALNPTGDTEAFF.

The CDR3 nucleotides are TGTGCCAGCAGTTTGGAAGGGGGTGGCAATCAGCCCCAGCATTTT. It encodes CASSLEGGGNQPQHF. The gene calls are TRBV27 and TRBJ1-5; D is possibly TRBD1 (6 bases). This CDR3 has 15 residues. V was clipped by 3 bases and J by 2 bases, with 11 bases between them. Germline CDR1 MNHEY, CDR2 SMNVEV (reference sequence).

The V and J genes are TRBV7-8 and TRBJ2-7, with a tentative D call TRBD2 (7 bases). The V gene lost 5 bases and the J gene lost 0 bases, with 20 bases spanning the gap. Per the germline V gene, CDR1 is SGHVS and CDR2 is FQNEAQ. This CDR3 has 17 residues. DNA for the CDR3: TGTGCCAGCAGCACGAACCGCGGGGGCCCAAGCTCCTACGAGCAGTACTTC. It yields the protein CASSTNRGGPSSYEQYF.

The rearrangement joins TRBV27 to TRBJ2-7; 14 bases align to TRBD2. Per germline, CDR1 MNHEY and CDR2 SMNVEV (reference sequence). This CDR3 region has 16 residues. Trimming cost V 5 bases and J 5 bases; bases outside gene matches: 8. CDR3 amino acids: CASSAWTSGRINEQYF. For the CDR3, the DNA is TGTGCCAGCAGTGCCTGGACTAGCGGGAGGATCAACGAGCAGTACTTC.

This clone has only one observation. CDR3 region: CASSVAQAGGWGNEQFF. As DNA, the CDR3 is TGTGCCAGCAGCGTAGCTCAGGCGGGAGGGTGGGGTAATGAGCAGTTCTTC. The chain recombines TRBV9 with TRBJ2-1, with TRBD2 matching 9 bases. Germline V gene lookup returns CDR1 SGDLS and CDR2 YYNGEE. The CDR3 is 17 residues long. V was clipped by 0 bases and J by 7 bases; unmatched bases: 11.

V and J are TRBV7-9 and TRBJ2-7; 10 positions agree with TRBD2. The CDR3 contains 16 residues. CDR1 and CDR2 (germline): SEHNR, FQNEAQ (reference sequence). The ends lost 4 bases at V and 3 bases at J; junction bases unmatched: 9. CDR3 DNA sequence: TGTGCCAGCAGCTCCCCAGCGGGAGGGCCCGGCTACGAGCAGTACTTC. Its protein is CASSSPAGGPGYEQYF.

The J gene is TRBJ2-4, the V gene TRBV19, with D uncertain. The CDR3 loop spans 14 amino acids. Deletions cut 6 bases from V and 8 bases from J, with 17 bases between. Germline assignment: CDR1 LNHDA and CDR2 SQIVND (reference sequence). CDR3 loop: CASRAKAIGHIQYF. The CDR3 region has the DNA TGTGCCAGTAGGGCCAAGGCAATTGGGCACATTCAGTACTTC.

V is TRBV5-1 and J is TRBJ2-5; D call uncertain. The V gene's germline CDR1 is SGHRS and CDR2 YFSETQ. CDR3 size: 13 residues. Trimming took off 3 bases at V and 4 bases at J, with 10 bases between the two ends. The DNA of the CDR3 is TGCGCCAGCAGCTCCCTTTATCCAGAGACCCAGTACTTC. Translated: CASSSLYPETQYF.

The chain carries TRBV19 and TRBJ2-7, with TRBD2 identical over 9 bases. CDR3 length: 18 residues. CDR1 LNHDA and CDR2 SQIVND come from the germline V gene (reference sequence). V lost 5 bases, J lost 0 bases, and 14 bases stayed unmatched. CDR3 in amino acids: CASSAHGRLAEYSYEQYF. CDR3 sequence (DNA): TGTGCCAGTAGTGCTCATGGGAGACTAGCGGAGTACTCCTACGAGCAGTACTTC.

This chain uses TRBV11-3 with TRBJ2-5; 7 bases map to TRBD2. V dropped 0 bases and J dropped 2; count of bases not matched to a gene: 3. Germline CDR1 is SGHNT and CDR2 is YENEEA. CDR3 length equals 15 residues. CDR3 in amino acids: CASSLDGGSQETQYF. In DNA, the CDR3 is TGTGCCAGCAGCTTAGATGGCGGGAGTCAAGAGACCCAGTACTTC.

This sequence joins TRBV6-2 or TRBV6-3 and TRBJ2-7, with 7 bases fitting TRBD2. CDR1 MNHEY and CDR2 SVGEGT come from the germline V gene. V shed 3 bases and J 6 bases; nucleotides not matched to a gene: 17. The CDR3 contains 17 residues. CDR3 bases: TGTGCCAGCAGTTATTCGGTTCGGGCGGGAGATGCCGGCGAGCAGTACTTC. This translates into CASSYSVRAGDAGEQYF.